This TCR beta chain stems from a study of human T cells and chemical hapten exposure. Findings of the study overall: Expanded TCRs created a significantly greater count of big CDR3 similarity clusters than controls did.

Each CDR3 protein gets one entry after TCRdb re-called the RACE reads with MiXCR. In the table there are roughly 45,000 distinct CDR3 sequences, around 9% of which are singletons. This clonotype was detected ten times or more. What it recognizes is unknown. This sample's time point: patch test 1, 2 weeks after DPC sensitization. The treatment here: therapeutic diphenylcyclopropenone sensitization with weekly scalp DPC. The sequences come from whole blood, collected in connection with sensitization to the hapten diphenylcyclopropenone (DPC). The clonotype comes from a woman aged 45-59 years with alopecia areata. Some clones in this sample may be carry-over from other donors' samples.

The CDR3 DNA sequence: TGTGCCAGCAGCGGTCAACGGGGACCGTTGCGAGATACGCAGTATTTT. Translation: CASSGQRGPLRDTQYF. The rearrangement joins TRBV11-2 to TRBJ2-3, with D perhaps matching TRBD1 or TRBD2 (5 bases each). The V gene lost 5 bases and the J gene lost 5 bases, with 20 bases spanning the gap. This CDR3 region has 16 residues. The germline V gene encodes CDR1 SGHAT and CDR2 FQNNGV.